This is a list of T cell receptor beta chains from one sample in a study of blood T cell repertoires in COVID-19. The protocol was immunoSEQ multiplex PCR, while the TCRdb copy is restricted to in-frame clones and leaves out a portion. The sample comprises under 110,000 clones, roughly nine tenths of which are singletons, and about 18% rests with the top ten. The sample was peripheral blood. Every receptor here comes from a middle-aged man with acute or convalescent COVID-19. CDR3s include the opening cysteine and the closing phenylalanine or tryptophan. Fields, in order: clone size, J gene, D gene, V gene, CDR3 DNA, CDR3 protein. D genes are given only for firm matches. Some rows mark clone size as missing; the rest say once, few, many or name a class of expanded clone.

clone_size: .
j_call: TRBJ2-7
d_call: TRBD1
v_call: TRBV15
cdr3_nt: TGTGCCACCAGCAGAGTTTGGGGACAGGGGTTAATCGAGCAGTACTTC
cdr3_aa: CATSRVWGQGLIEQYF

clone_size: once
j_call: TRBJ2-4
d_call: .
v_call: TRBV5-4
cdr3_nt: TGTGCCAGCAGCTTCCCAGAAAAAAACATTCAGTACTTC
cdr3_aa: CASSFPEKNIQYF

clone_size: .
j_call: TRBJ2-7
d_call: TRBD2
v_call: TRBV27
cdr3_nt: TGTGCCAGCAGACCGACGGGGGGGGCAGGGGAGCAGTACTTC
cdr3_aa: CASRPTGGAGEQYF

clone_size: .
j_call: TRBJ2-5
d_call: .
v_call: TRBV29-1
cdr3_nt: TGCAGCGTTAACCCCGGGATAGCTTCTTTGTCCCAGTACTTC
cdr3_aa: CSVNPGIASLSQYF

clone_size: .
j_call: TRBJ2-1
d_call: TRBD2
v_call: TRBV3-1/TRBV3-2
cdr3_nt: TGTGCCAGCAGCCAAGTGCTAGCGGGGGGCAATGAGCAGTTCTTC
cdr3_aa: CASSQVLAGGNEQFF

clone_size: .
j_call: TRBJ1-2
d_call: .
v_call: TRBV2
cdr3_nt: TGTGCCAGCAGTGTGATGCAGGTTAACTATGGCTACACCTTC
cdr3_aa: CASSVMQVNYGYTF

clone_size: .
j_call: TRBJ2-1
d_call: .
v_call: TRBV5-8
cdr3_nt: TGTGCCAGCAGCTCAGGGTGGAATGAGCAGTTCTTC
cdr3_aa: CASSSGWNEQFF

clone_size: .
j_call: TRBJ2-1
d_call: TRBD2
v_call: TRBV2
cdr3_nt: TGTGCCAGCCCGGGACCCCTGGGACTTAGCGGGGGGGCGGACGGGTTCTTC
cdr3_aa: CASPGPLGLSGGADGFF

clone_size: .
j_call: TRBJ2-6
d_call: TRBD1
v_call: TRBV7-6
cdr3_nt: TGTGCCAGCAGCTTGGGACAGGTCTCTGGGGCCAACGTCCTGACTTTC
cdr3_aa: CASSLGQVSGANVLTF

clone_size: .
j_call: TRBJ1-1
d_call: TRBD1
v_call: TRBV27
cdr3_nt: TGTGCCAGCCTGGACAGGGTGAACACTGAAGCTTTCTTT
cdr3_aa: CASLDRVNTEAFF

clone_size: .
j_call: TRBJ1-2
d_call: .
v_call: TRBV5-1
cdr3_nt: TGCGCCAGCAGCTTCACAGGGATCGTCTATGGCTACACCTTC
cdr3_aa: CASSFTGIVYGYTF

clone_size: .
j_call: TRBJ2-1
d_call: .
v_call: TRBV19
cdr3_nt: TGTGCCAGTAGTGCTGACTTCCCCGATGAGCAGTTCTTC
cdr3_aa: CASSADFPDEQFF

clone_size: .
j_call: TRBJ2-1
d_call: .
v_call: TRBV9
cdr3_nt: TGTGCCAGCAGCGTACTGAGGAGCCGTGAGCAGTTCTTC
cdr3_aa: CASSVLRSREQFF

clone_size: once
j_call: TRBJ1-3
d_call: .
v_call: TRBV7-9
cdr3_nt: TGTGCCAGCAGCTTATCACAGGTCTCTGGAAACACCATATATTTT
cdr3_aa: CASSLSQVSGNTIYF

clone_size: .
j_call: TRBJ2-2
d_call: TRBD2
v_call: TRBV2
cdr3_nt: TGTGCCAGCAGAATGGGACTAGCGGGGGTAAAGAACACCGGGGAGCTGTTTTTT
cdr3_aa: CASRMGLAGVKNTGELFF

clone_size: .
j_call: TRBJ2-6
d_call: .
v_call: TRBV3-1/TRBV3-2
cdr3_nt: TGTGCCAGCAGCCCGCGAGTGGGGGCTCTAGCTGGGGCCAACGTCCTGACTTTC
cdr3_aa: CASSPRVGALAGANVLTF

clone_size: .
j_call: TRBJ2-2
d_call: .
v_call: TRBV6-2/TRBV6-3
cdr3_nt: TGTGCCAGCAGCCGACTATATACCGGGGAGCTGTTTTTT
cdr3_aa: CASSRLYTGELFF

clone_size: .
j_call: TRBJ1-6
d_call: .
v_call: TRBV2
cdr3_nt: TGTGCCAGCAGTGATCAACAGGGTTTGTTGAATTCACCCCTCCACTTT
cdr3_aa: CASSDQQGLLNSPLHF

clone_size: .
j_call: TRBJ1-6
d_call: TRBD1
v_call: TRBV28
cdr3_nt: TGTGCCAGCAGTTTAGGACAGGGGTATTCACCCCTCCACTTT
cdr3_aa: CASSLGQGYSPLHF

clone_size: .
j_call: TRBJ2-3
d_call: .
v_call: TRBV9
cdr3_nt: TGTGCCAGCAGCGTAGCTAGGGTAGCGGCTAGCACAGATACGCAGTATTTT
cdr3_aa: CASSVARVAASTDTQYF

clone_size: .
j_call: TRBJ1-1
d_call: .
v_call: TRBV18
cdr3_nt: TGTGCCAGCTCCGGAGCCCCGAACACTGAAGCTTTCTTT
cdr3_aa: CASSGAPNTEAFF

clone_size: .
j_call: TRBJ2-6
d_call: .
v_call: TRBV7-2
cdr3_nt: TGTGCCAGCAGCTTTACACCCCTTCCTGGGGCCAACGTCCTGACTTTC
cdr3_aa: CASSFTPLPGANVLTF

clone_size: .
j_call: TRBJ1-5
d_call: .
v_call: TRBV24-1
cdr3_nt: TGTGCCACCAGTGATCGAGGAACTCAGCCCCAGCATTTT
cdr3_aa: CATSDRGTQPQHF

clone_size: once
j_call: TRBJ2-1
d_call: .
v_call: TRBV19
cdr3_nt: TGTGCCAGTAGTAAAGTGGGCAGAAACAATGAGCAGTTCTTC
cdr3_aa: CASSKVGRNNEQFF

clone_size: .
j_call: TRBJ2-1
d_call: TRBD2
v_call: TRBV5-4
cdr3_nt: TGTGCCAGCAGCTTGGACCAGCGGGGGGGCCTCAACAGTTTCTTC
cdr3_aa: CASSLDQRGGLNSFF

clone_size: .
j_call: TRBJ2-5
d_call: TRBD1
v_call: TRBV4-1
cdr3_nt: TGCGCCAGCAGCCAAGAAGGAGGACAGGCGACTTTAGAGACCCAGTACTTC
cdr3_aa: CASSQEGGQATLETQYF

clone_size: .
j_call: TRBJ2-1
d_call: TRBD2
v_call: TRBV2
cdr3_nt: TGTGCCAGCAGCACGGCCGGGACTAGCGGGGGGGCAAGCTCCTACAATGAGCAGTTCTTC
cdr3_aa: CASSTAGTSGGASSYNEQFF

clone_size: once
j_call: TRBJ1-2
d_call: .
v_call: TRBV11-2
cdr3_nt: TGTGCCAGCAGCTTGAGTGGGGGCGCTAACTATGGCTACACCTTC
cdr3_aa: CASSLSGGANYGYTF

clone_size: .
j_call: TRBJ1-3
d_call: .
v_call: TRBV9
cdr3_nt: TGTGCCAGCTCAGTCAGTTCAGCTGGAAACACCATATATTTT
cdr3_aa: CASSVSSAGNTIYF

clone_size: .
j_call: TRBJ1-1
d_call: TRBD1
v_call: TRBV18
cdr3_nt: TGTGCCAGCTCACCGGACAGGTTGAACACTGAAGCTTTCTTT
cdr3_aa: CASSPDRLNTEAFF

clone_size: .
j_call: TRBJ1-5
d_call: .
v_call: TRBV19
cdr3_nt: TGTGCCAGTAGAGCCGTTGCTGGCGGAATCTCCTTTAGTCAGCCCCAGCATTTT
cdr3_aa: CASRAVAGGISFSQPQHF

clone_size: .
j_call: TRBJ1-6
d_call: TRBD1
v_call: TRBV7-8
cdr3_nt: TGTGCCAGCAGCTTTACAGGGGAGAGTTCACCCCTCCACTTT
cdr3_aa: CASSFTGESSPLHF

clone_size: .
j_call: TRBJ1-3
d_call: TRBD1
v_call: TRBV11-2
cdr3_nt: TGTGCCAGCAGCTCGACAGGGGCCTCTGGAAACACCATATATTTT
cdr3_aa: CASSSTGASGNTIYF

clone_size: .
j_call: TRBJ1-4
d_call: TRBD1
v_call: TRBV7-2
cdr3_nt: TGTGCCAGCAGCCTAGGACAGGGGGTTATGGGTGAAAAACTGTTTTTT
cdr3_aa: CASSLGQGVMGEKLFF

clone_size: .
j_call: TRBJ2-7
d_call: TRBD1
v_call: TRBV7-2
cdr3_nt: TGTGCCAGCACCCCCAAAGGGGGCGCTTACGAGCAGTACTTC
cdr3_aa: CASTPKGGAYEQYF

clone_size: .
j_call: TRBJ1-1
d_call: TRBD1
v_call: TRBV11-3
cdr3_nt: TGTGCCAGCAGCTTGACAGGGGTGGACACTGAAGCTTTCTTT
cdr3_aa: CASSLTGVDTEAFF

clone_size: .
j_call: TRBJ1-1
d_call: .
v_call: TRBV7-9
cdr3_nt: TGTGCCAGCAGCCCCCCGCGGGGGCGAACTGAAGCTTTCTTT
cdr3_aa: CASSPPRGRTEAFF

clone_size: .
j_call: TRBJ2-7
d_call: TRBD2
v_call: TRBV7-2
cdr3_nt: TGTGCCAGCAGCTCGGGAGGCCGCCCCGAGCAGTACTTC
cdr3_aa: CASSSGGRPEQYF

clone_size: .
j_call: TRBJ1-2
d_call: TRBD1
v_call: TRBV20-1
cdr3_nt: TGCAGTGCTGGACAGGGCGGTGGCTACACCTTC
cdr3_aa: CSAGQGGGYTF

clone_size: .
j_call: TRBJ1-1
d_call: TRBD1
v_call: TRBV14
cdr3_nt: TGTGCCAGCAGTACAGGGGGGGTGTTTCGGGTGAACACTGAAGCTTTCTTT
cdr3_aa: CASSTGGVFRVNTEAFF

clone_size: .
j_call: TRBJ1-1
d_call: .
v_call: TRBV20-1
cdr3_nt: TGCAGTGCTCGTCGGGGGTCTGAAGCTTTCTTT
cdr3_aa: CSARRGSEAFF

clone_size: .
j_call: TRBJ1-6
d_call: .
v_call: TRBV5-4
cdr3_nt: TGTGCCAGCAGCCCCCTAGGGGATGCCAACCTCCACTTT
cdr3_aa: CASSPLGDANLHF

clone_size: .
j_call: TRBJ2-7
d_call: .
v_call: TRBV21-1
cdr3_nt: TGTGCCAGCAGCAAAGTTCAGACAGGGGGTTACCTAGATCTCTACGAGCAGTACTTC
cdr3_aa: CASSKVQTGGYLDLYEQYF

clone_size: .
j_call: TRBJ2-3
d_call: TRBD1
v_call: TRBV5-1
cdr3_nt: TGCGCCAGCAGCCGCGGACAGGGGGCTGCAGATACGCAGTATTTT
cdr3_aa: CASSRGQGAADTQYF

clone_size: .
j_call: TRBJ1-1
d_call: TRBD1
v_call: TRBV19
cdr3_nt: TGTGCCAGTACCTATACAGGGGTCACTGAAGCTTTCTTT
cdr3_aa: CASTYTGVTEAFF

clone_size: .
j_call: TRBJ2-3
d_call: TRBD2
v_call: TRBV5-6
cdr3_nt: TGTGCCAGCAGCTTGGGTTGGCTAGCGGGGGTAGCAGATACGCAGTATTTT
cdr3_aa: CASSLGWLAGVADTQYF

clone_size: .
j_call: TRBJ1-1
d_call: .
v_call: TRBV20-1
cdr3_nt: TGCAGCTTCCCAGGGAACACTGAAGCTTTCTTT
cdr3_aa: CSFPGNTEAFF

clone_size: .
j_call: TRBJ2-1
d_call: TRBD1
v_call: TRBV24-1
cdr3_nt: TGTGCCACCAGACCGGGACAGGAGGGTGAGCAGTTCTTC
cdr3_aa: CATRPGQEGEQFF

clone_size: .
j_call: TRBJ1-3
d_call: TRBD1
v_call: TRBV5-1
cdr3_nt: TGCGCCAGCAGCCCGGACGGGACAGGTCGGCGAAACACCATATATTTT
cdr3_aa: CASSPDGTGRRNTIYF

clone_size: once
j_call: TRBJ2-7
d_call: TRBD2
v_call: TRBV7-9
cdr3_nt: TGTGCCAGCAGCTTAGGGGCTAGCGGAGCCTACGAGCAGTACTTC
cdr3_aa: CASSLGASGAYEQYF

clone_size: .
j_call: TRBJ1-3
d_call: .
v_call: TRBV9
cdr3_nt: TGTGCCAGCAGCGTAGCGGCCGGGGGAAACACCATATATTTT
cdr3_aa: CASSVAAGGNTIYF

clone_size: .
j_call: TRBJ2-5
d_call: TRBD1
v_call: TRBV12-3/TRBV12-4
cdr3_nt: TGTGCCAGCACCTACAGGGGGCCCGCTGCCCAGTACTTC
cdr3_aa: CASTYRGPAAQYF

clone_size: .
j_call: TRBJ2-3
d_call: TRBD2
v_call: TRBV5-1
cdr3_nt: TGCGCCAGCAGCTCACCGGGGGGGCCCGAAACAGATACGCAGTATTTT
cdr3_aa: CASSSPGGPETDTQYF

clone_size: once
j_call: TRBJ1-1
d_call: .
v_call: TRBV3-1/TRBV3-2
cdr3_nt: TGTGCCAGCAGCTTCACACGGGATGAAGCTTTCTTT
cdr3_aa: CASSFTRDEAFF

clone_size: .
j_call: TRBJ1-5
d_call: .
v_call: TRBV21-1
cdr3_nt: TGTGCCAGCAGCAAAGCGCCGGGGGGCGTATACAATCAGCCCCAGCATTTT
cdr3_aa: CASSKAPGGVYNQPQHF